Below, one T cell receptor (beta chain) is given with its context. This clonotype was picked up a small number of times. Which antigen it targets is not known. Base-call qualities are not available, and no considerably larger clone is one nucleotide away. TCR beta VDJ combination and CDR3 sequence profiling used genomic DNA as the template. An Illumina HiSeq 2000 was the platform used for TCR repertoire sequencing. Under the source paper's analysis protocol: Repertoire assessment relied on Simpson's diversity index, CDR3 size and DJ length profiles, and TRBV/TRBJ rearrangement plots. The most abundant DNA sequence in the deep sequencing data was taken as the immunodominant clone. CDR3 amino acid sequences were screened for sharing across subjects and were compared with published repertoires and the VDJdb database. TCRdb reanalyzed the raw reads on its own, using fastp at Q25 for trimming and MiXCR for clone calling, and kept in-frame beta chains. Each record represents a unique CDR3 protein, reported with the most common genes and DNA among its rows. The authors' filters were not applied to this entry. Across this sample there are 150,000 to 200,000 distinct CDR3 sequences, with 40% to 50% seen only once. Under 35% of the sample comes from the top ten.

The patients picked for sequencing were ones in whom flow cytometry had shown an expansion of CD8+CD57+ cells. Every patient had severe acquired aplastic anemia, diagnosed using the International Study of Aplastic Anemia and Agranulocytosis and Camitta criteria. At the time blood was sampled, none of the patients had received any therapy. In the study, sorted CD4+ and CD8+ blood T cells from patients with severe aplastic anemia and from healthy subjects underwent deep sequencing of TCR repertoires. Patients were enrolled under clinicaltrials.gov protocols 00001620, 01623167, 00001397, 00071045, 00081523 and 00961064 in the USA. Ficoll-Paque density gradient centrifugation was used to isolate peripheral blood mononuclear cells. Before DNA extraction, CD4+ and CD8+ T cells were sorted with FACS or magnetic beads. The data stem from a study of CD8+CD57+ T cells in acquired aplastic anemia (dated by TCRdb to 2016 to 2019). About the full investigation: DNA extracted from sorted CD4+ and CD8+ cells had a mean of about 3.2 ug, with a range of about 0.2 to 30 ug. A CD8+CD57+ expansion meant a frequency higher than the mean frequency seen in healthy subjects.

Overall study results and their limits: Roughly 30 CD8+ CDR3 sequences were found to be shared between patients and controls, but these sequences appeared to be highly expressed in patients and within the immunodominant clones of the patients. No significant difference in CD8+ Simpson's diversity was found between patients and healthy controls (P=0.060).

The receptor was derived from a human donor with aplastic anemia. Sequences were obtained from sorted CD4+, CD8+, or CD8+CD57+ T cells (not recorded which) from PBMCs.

The CDR3 in this case is CASSQGDYTHYEQYF. The sequence in DNA is TGTGCCAGCAGCCAAGGGGACTATACACACTACGAGCAGTACTTC. The sequence is built from TRBV4-2 and TRBJ2-7; the central 7 bases match TRBD2. The CDR3 starts with the cysteine, ends with the phenylalanine, and has 15 residues. Only the CDR3 DNA is retained, 45 bases long and in frame from the first base. V has 1 base trimmed and J has 3 bases trimmed; junction bases matching no gene number 6. Via the germline V gene, CDR1 is LGHNA and CDR2 YNFKEQ.